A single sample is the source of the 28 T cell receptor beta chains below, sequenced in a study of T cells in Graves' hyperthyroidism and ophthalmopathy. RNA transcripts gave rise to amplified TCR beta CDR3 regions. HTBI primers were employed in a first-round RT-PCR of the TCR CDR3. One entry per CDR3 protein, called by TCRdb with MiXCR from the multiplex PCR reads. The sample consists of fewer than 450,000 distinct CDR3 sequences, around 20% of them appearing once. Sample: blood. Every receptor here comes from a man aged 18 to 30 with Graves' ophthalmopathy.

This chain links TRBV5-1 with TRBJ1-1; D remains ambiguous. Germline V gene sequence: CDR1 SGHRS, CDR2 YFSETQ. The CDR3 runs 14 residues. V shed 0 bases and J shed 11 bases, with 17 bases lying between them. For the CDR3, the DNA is TGCGCCAGCAGCTTGGCCACCGAGGGCGGCATGGCTTTCTTT. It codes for CASSLATEGGMAFF. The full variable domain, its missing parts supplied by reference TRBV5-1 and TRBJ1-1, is KAGVTQTPRYLIKTRGQQVTLSCSPISGHRSVSWYQQTPGQGLQFLFEYFSETQRNKGNFPGRFSGRQFSNSRSEMNVSTLELGDSALYLCASSLATEGGMAFFGQGTRLTVV.

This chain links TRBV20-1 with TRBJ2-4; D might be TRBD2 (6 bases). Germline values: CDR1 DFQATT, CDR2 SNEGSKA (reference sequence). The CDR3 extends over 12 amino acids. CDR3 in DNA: TGCAGGGCGGGGCTTGATGGGACCATTCAGTACTTC. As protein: CRAGLDGTIQYF.

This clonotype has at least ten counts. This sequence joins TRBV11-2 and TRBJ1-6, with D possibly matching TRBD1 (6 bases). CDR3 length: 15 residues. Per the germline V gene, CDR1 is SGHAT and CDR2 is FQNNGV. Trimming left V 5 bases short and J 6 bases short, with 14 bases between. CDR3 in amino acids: CASSPPLGANSPLHF. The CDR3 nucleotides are TGTGCCAGCAGCCCGCCCTTGGGGGCTAATTCACCCCTCCACTTT.

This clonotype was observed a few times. DNA for the CDR3: TGTGCCAGCAGGTCCGGGGAATTCGGCACAGATACGCAGTATTTT. This encodes CASRSGEFGTDTQYF. The chain combines TRBV28 with TRBJ2-3; weak D call: TRBD2 (5 bases). The CDR3 consists of 15 residues. Germline assignment: CDR1 MDHEN and CDR2 SYDVKM. V was trimmed by 6 bases and J by 1 base, leaving 14 bases between them.

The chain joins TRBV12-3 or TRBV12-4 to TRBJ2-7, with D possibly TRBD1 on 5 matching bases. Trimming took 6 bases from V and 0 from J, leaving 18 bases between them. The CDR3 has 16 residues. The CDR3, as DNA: TGTGCCAGCAGCCCACTGCACGACAGTTACTCCTACGAGCAGTACTTC. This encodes CASSPLHDSYSYEQYF.

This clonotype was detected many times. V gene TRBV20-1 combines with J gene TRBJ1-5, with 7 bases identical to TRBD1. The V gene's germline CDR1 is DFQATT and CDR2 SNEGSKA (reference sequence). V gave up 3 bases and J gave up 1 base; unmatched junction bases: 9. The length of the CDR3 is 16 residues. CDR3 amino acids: CSASIAPGQSNQPQHF. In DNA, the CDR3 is TGCAGTGCTAGTATAGCCCCGGGACAGAGCAATCAGCCCCAGCATTTT.

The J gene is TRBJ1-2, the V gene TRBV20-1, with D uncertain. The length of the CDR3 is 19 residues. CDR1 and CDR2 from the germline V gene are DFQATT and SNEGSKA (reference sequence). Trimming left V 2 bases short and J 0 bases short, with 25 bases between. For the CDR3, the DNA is TGCAGTGCTAGACAATCCCTTATCAGAGGGATTCCAGCTAACTATGGCTACACCTTC. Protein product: CSARQSLIRGIPANYGYTF.

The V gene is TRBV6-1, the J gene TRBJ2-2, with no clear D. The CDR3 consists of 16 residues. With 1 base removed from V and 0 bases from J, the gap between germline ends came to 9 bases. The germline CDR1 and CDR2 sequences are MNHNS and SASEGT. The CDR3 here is CASSEVEFSNTGELFF. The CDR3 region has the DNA TGTGCCAGCAGTGAAGTTGAGTTTTCGAACACCGGGGAGCTGTTTTTT.

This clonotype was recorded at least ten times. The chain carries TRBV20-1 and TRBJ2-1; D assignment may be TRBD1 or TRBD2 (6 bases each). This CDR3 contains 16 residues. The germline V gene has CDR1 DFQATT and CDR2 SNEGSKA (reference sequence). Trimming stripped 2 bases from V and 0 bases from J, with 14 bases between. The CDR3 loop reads CSARRGAESSYNEQFF. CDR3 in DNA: TGCAGTGCTAGAAGGGGGGCCGAGAGCTCCTACAATGAGCAGTTCTTC.

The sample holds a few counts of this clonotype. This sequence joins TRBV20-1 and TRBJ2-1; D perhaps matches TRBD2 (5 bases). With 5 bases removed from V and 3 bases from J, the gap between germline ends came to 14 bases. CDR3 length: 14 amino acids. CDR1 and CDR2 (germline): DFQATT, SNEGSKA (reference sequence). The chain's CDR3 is CSAPPAGDYNEQFF. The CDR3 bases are TGCAGTGCTCCTCCGGCCGGGGACTACAATGAGCAGTTCTTC.

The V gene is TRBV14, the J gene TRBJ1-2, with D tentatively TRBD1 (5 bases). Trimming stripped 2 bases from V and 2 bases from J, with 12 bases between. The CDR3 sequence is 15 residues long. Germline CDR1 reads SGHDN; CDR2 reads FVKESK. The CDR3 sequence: CASSQMGRPNYGYTF. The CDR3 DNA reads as TGTGCCAGCAGCCAAATGGGACGACCAAACTATGGCTACACCTTC.

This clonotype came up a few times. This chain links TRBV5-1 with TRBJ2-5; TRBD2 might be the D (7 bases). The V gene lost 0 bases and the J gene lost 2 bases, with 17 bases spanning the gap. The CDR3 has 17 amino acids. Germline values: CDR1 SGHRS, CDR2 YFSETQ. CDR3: CASSLGGGGRYQETQYF. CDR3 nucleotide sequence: TGCGCCAGCAGCTTGGGAGGCGGGGGCCGCTATCAAGAGACCCAGTACTTC.

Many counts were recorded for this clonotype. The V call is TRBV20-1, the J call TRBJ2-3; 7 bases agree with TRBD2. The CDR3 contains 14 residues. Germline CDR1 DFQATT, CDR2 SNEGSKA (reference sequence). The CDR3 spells CSVERGHSEDTQYF. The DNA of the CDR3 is TGCAGCGTTGAGCGGGGCCACTCGGAAGATACGCAGTATTTT.

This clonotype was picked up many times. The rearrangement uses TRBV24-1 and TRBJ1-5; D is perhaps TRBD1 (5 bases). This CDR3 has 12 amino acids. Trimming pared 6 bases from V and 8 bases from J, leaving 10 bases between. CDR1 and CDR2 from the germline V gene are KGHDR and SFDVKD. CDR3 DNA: TGTGCCACCAGTCCGGGGGATGAGCCCCAGCATTTT. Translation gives CATSPGDEPQHF.

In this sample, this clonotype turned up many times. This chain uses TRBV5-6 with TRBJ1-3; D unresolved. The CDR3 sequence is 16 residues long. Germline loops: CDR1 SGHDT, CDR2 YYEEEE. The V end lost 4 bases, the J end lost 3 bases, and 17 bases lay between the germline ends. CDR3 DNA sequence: TGTGCCAGCAGCCCCTATTCCCTCTTCGGTGGAAACACCATATATTTT. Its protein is CASSPYSLFGGNTIYF. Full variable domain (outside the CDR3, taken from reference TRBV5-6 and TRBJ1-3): DAGVTQSPTHLIKTRGQQVTLRCSPKSGHDTVSWYQQALGQGPQFIFQYYEEEERQRGNFPDRFSGHQFPNYSSELNVNALLLGDSALYLCASSPYSLFGGNTIYFGEGSWLTVV.

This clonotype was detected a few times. The CDR3, as DNA: TGCAGTGCAGTCGGAACCCTGGAGGGCTACACCTTC. This gives the protein CSAVGTLEGYTF. This rearrangement joins TRBV20-1 to TRBJ1-2; D uncertain. V shed 6 bases and J shed 8 bases, with 16 bases lying between them. The CDR3 contains 12 residues. Germline assignment: CDR1 DFQATT and CDR2 SNEGSKA (reference sequence).

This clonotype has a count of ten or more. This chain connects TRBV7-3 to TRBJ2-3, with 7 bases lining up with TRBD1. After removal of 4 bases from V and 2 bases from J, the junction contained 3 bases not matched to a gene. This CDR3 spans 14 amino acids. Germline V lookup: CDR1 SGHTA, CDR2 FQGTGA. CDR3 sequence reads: CASSYDRATDTQYF. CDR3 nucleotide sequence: TGTGCCAGCAGCTACGACAGGGCCACAGATACGCAGTATTTT.

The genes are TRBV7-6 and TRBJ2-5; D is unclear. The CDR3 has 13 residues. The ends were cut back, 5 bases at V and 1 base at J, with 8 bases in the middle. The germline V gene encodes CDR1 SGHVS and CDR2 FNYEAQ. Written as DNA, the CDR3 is TGTGCCAGCAGCGGCTGGACCCAAGAGACCCAGTACTTC. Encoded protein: CASSGWTQETQYF.

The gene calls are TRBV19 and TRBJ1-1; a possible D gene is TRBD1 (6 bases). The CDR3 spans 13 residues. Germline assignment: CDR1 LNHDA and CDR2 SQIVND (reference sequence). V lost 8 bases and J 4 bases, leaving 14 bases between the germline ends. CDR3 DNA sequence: TGTGCCAGTCGTCGGGGGCACGGCACTGAAGCTTTCTTT. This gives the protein CASRRGHGTEAFF.

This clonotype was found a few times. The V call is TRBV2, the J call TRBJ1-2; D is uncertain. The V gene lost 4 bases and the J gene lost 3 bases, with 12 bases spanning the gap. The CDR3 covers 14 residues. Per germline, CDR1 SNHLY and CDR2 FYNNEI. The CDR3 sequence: CASSVSGSHYGYTF. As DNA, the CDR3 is TGTGCCAGCAGTGTCTCCGGGAGCCACTATGGCTACACCTTC.

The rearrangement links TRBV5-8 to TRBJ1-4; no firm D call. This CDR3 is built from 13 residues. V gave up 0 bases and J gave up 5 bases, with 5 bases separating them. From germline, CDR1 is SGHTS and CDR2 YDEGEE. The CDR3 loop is CASSLAGNEKLFF. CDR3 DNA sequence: TGTGCCAGCAGCTTGGCCGGCAATGAAAAACTGTTTTTT.

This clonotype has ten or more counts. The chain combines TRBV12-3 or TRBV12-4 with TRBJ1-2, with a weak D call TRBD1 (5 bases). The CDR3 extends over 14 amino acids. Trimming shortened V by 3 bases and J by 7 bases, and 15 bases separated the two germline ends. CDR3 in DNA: TGTGCCAGCAGTTTTGGGGGGAGGAGTACTGGCTACACCTTC. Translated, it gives CASSFGGRSTGYTF.

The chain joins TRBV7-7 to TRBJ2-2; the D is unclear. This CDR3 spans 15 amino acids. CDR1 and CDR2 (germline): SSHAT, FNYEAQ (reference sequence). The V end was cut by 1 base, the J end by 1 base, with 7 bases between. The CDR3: CASSLEPGNTGELFF. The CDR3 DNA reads TGTGCCAGCAGCTTAGAGCCCGGGAACACCGGGGAGCTGTTTTTT.

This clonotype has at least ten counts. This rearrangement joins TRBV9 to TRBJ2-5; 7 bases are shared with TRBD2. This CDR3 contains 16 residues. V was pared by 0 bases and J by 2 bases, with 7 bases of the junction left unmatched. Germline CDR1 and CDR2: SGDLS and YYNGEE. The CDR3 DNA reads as TGTGCCAGCAGCGTAGATGTTAGCGGGTCTCAAGAGACCCAGTACTTC. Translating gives CASSVDVSGSQETQYF.

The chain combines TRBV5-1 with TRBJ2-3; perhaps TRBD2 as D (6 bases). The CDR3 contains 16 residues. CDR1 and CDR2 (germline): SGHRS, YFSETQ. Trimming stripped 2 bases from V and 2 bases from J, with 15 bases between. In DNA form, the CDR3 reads TGCGCCAGCAGCTTCGCTAACGGGAGTCCCACAGATACGCAGTATTTT. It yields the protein CASSFANGSPTDTQYF.

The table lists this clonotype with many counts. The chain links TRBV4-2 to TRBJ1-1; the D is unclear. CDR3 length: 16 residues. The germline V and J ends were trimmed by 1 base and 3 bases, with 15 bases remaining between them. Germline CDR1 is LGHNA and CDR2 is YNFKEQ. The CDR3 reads CASSQGSGAGDTEAFF. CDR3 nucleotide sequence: TGTGCCAGCAGCCAAGGATCCGGTGCTGGGGACACTGAAGCTTTCTTT.

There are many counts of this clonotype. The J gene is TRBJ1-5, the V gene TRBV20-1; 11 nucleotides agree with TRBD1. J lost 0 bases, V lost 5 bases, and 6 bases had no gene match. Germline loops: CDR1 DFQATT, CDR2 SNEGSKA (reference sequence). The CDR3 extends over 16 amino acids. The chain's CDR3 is CSAGQGARGSNQPQHF. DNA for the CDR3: TGCAGTGCTGGACAGGGGGCGCGGGGTAGCAATCAGCCCCAGCATTTT.

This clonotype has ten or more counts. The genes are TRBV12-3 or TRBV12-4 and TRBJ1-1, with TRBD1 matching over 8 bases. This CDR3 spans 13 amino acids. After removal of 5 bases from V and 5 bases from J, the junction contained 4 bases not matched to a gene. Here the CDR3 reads CASSATGETEAFF. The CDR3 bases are TGTGCCAGCAGTGCGACAGGGGAAACTGAAGCTTTCTTT.